A single sample is the source of the 11 T cell receptor beta chains below, sequenced in a study of blood T cell repertoires in COVID-19 (TCRdb year 2020). The library was obtained by the immunoSEQ multiplex PCR assay. The table comes from immuneACCESS by way of TCRdb, which keeps in-frame sequences with V and J called. Part of the clones is missing from these tables; in studies checked, under half for an unresolved V gene and the rest for unknown reasons. This sample has over 95,000 clones in its table, and around 83% of those were observed once. Of the sample, just over 5.5% is held by the ten largest clones. The sample taken for sequencing was peripheral blood. The receptors stem from a woman aged 55 to 70 with COVID-19, enrolled during active disease.

The V call is TRBV7-8, the J call TRBJ2-1; TRBD1 agrees at 7 bases. CDR3 length: 18 amino acids. The V and J ends lost 2 bases and 4 bases, in that order; junction bases with no gene match: 14. CDR1 is SGHVS and CDR2 is FQNEAQ in the germline V gene. CDR3 sequence: CASSLFEDRVGGYNEQFF. CDR3 bases: TGTGCCAGCAGCTTATTTGAAGACAGGGTAGGGGGTTACAATGAGCAGTTCTTC.

CDR3 in DNA: TGTGCCAGTAGTATAGATCAGACAGGTGGAGTCTCCTACAATGAGCAGTTCTTC. Residues: CASSIDQTGGVSYNEQFF. This chain links TRBV19 with TRBJ2-1; tentative D call: TRBD1 (6 bases). The CDR3 totals 18 residues. V was clipped by 0 bases and J by 0 bases, with 15 bases between them. Germline V gene sequence: CDR1 LNHDA, CDR2 SQIVND (reference sequence).

This chain joins TRBV9 and TRBJ1-4, with D possibly matching TRBD1 (5 bases). The CDR3 loop spans 16 amino acids. Germline CDR1 reads SGDLS; CDR2 reads YYNGEE. With 4 bases removed from V and 2 bases from J, the gap between germline ends came to 15 bases. CDR3 amino acids: CASSPGDFVTNEKLFF. As DNA, the CDR3 is TGTGCCAGCAGCCCGGGGGATTTCGTCACTAATGAAAAACTGTTTTTT. Filled out from reference TRBV9 and TRBJ1-4, the complete variable domain reads DSGVTQTPKHLITATGQRVTLRCSPRSGDLSVYWYQQSLDQGLQFLIQYYNGEERAKGNILERFSAQQFPDLHSELNLSSLELGDSALYFCASSPGDFVTNEKLFFGSGTQLSVL.

The rearrangement links TRBV6-2 or TRBV6-3 to TRBJ1-1; D uncertain. Trimming pared 5 bases from V and 4 bases from J, leaving 8 bases between. The CDR3 length is 12 residues. Germline V gene lookup returns CDR1 MNHEY and CDR2 SVGEGT. The CDR3 region has the DNA TGTGCCAGCAGTGTTATCGGCACTGAAGCTTTCTTT. It yields the protein CASSVIGTEAFF.

V is TRBV3-1 (or the pseudogene TRBV3-2) and J is TRBJ1-2; 9 positions agree with TRBD1. The J segment lost 2 bases and the V segment lost 0 bases, leaving 13 bases of the junction unmatched. Germline V gene sequence: CDR1 LGHDT, CDR2 YNNKEL (reference sequence). CDR3 length: 19 amino acids. In DNA, the CDR3 is TGTGCCAGCAGCCAAGATGTAGTGGACAGGGGCGCGAGGAACTATGGCTACACCTTC. It specifies CASSQDVVDRGARNYGYTF.

V usage is TRBV19 and J usage is TRBJ2-5; a possible D gene is TRBD2 (6 bases). The V gene lost 3 bases and the J gene lost 2 bases, with 10 bases spanning the gap. The CDR3 contains 14 residues. Germline-derived CDR1 and CDR2 are LNHDA and SQIVND (reference sequence). DNA for the CDR3: TGTGCCAGTAGTATCGCGGGGTGGCAAGAGACCCAGTACTTC. This sequence encodes CASSIAGWQETQYF.

V and J are TRBV11-2 and TRBJ2-5; 15 positions match TRBD2. This CDR3 has 16 residues. J lost 2 bases, V lost 4 bases, and 2 bases had no gene match. Germline V gene sequence: CDR1 SGHAT, CDR2 FQNNGV. This chain's CDR3 is CASSSGTSGGQETQYF. CDR3 coding DNA: TGTGCCAGCAGCTCCGGGACTAGCGGGGGGCAAGAGACCCAGTACTTC.

The chain uses TRBV7-2 and TRBJ2-3; a weak D match, TRBD2 (6 bases). CDR3 length: 16 residues. The ends were cut back, 5 bases at V and 8 bases at J, with 23 bases in the middle. Germline V gives CDR1 SGHTA, CDR2 FQGNSA. In nucleotides, the CDR3 is TGTGCCAGCAGCCCCTACTTGCGGGGAACTCGAGGTACGCAGTATTTT. It encodes CASSPYLRGTRGTQYF.

In its sample, this clone was seen once. This rearrangement joins TRBV11-2 to TRBJ1-2; no clear D. Germline CDR1 SGHAT, CDR2 FQNNGV. The CDR3 has 14 amino acids. V lost 2 bases and J lost 2, with 9 bases in between. This CDR3 reads CASSLSRQNYGYTF. In nucleotides, the CDR3 is TGTGCCAGCAGCTTATCCCGCCAGAACTATGGCTACACCTTC. The entire variable domain, with the rest obtained from reference TRBV11-2 and TRBJ1-2, is as follows: EAGVAQSPRYKIIEKRQSVAFWCNPISGHATLYWYQQILGQGPKLLIQFQNNGVVDDSQLPKDRFSAERLKGVDSTLKIQPAKLEDSAVYLCASSLSRQNYGYTFGSGTRLTVV.

This clone was detected only a few times. The genes are TRBV7-3 and TRBJ2-5, with 10 bases identical to TRBD2. Germline CDR1 is SGHTA and CDR2 is FQGTGA. V trimming: 5 bases; J trimming: 2 bases; junction bases outside the gene matches: 2. The CDR3 contains 14 residues. CDR3 bases: TGTGCCAGCAGCCTTAGCGGGGGGCAAGAGACCCAGTACTTC. Translation: CASSLSGGQETQYF.

This clone was recorded only once. This chain links TRBV18 with TRBJ1-2, with 7 bases fitting TRBD1. The V segment lost 3 bases and the J segment 4 bases; nucleotides outside the gene matches: 8. CDR3 size: 15 residues. Germline V CDR1 and CDR2: KGHSH, LQKENI. This chain's CDR3 is CASSPDRDLPYGYTF. In DNA, the CDR3 is TGTGCCAGCTCACCCGACAGGGACCTCCCCTATGGCTACACCTTC.